This T cell receptor beta chain came from a study of T cell responses to AZD1222 COVID-19 vaccine. Assay: immunoSEQ multiplex PCR; the TCRdb copy retains only in-frame clones and omits some. The sample consists of over 100,000 clones, approximately 90% of them appearing once. Study observations and caveats: Clonal diversity was possibly underestimated; the donors were predominantly white British and more often female.

This clone occurred a few times. What it recognizes is unknown. From germline, CDR1 is SGHTA and CDR2 FQGNSA. Unmatched junction bases numbered 7, after V lost 6 bases and J lost 7 bases. The CDR3 is 14 residues long. The sequence derives from an adult in good health. The sample here was peripheral blood, taken on day 0 of AZD1222 vaccination. The chain has TRBV7-2 and TRBJ2-7, with TRBD2 matching over 12 bases. This chain's CDR3 is CASRRLAGVWEQYF. The CDR3, as DNA: TGTGCCAGCAGGAGACTAGCGGGAGTATGGGAGCAGTACTTC.